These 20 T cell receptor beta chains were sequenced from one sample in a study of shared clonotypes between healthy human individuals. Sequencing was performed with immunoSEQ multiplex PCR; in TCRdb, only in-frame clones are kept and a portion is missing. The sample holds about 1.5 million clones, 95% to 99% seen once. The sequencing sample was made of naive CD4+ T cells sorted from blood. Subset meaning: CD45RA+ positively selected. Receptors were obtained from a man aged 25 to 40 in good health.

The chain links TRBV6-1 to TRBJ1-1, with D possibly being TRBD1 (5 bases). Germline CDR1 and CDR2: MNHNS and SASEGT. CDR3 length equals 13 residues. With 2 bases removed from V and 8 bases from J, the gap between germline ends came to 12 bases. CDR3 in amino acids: CASSELQGGEAFF. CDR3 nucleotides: TGTGCCAGCAGTGAACTCCAGGGCGGGGAAGCTTTCTTT.

The CDR3 loop is CASSQGTGPYEQFF. In DNA form, the CDR3 reads TGTGCCAGCAGCCAGGGGACAGGACCGTATGAGCAGTTCTTC. The chain couples TRBV14 to TRBJ2-1, with 8 bases that match TRBD1. In germline, CDR1 is SGHDN, CDR2 FVKESK. J was trimmed by 8 bases and V by 3 bases; bases with no gene match: 6. The CDR3 is 14 amino acids. The whole variable domain, remainder taken from reference TRBV14 and TRBJ2-1, is EAGVTQFPSHSVIEKGQTVTLRCDPISGHDNLYWYRRVMGKEIKFLLHFVKESKQDESGMPNNRFLAERTGGTYSTLKVQPAELEDSGVYFCASSQGTGPYEQFFGPGTRLTVL.

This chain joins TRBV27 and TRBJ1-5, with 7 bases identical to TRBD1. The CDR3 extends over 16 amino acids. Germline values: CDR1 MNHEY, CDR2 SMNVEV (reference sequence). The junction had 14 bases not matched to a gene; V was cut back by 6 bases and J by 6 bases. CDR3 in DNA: TGTGCCAGCAGACCACTTGGGGCAGGGGGTCCTCAGCCCCAGCATTTT. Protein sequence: CASRPLGAGGPQPQHF.

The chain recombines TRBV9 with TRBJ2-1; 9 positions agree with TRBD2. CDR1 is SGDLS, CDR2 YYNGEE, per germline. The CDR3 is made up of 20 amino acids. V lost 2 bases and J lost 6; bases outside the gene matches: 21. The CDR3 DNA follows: TGTGCCAGCAGCGTTTGGGGCGGCCTTAGCGGGAGAGCGGAGAGCAATGAGCAGTTCTTC. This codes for CASSVWGGLSGRAESNEQFF.

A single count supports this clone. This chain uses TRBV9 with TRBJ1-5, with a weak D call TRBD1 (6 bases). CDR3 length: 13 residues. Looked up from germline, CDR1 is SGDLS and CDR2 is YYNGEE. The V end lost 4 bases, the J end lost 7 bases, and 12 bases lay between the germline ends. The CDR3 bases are TGTGCCAGCAGCCCAAGGACAGACCAGCCCCAGCATTTT. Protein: CASSPRTDQPQHF.

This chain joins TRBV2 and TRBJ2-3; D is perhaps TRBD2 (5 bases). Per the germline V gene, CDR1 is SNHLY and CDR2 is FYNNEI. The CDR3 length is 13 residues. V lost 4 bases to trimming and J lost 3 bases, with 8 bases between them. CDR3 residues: CASSVAMTDTQYF. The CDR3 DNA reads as TGTGCCAGCAGTGTAGCGATGACAGATACGCAGTATTTT.

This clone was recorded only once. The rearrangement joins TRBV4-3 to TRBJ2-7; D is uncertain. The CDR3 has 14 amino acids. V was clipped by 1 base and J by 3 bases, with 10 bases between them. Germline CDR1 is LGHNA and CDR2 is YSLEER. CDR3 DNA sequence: TGCGCCAGCAGCCAAGCCGCCAACAACTACGAGCAGTACTTC. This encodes CASSQAANNYEQYF.

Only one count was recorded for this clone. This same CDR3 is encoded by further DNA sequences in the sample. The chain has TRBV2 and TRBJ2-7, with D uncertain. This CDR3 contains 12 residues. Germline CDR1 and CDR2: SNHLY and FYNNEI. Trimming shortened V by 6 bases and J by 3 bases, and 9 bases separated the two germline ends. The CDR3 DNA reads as TGTGCCAGCAGAAACAGAGACTACGAGCAGTACTTC. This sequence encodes CASRNRDYEQYF.

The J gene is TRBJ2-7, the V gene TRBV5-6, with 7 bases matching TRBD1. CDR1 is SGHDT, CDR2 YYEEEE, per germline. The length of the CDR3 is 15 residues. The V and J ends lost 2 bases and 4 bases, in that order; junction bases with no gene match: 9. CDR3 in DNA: TGTGCCAGCAGCTTCGATACAGGGGCAGCTTACGAGCAGTACTTC. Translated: CASSFDTGAAYEQYF.

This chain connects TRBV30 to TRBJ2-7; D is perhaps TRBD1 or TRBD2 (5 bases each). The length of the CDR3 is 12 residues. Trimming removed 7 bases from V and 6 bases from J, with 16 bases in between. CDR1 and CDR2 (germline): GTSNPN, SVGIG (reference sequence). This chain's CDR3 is CASGPGAIEQYF. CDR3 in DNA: TGTGCCTCGGGACCTGGGGCAATCGAGCAGTACTTC.

The DNA for the CDR3 is TGTGCCAGCACCCCCCCGGGGACCCTTCCCACCTACGAGCAGTACTTC. Protein product: CASTPPGTLPTYEQYF. The rearrangement links TRBV28 to TRBJ2-7; D could derive from TRBD1 or TRBD2 (5 bases each). CDR3 length: 16 amino acids. Trimming cost V 7 bases and J 2 bases, with 21 bases left between them. The germline V gene encodes CDR1 MDHEN and CDR2 SYDVKM.

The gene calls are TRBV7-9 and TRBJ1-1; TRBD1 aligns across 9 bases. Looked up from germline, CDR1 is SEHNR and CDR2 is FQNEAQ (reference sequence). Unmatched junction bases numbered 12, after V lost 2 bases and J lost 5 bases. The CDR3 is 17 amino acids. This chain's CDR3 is CASSLPPGNRGLTEAFF. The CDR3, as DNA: TGTGCCAGCAGCTTACCCCCCGGGAACAGGGGGCTTACTGAAGCTTTCTTT.

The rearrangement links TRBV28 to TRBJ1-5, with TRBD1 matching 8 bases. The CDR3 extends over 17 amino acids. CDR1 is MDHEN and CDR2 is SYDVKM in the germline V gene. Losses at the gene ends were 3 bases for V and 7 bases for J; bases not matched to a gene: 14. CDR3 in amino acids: CASSFWTGFPYGQPQHF. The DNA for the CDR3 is TGTGCCAGCAGTTTTTGGACAGGGTTCCCCTACGGACAGCCCCAGCATTTT.

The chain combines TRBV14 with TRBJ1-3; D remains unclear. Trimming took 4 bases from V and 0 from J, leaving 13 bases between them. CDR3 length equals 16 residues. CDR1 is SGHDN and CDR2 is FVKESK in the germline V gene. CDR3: CASSPTARSSGNTIYF. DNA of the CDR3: TGTGCCAGCAGCCCGACCGCCAGAAGCTCTGGAAACACCATATATTTT.

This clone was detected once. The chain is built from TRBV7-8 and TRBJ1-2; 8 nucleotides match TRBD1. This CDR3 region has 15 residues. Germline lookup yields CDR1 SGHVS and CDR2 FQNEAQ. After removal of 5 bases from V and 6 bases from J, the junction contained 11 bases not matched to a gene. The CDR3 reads CASSPLGQVADGYTF. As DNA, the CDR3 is TGTGCCAGCAGCCCCCTGGGACAGGTCGCGGATGGCTACACCTTC.

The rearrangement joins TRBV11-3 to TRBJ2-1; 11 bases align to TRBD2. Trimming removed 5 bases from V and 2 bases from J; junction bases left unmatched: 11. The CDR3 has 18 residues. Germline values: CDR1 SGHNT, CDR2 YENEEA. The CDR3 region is CASSAATSGITPYNEQFF. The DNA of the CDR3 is TGTGCCAGCAGCGCAGCGACTAGCGGGATCACTCCCTACAATGAGCAGTTCTTC.

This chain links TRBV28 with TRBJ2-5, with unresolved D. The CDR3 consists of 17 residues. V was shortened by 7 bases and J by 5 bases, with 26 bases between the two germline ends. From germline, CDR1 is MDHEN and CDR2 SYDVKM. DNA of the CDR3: TGTGCCAGCACATATTCCCTTGGGCAGGCCCGGTGGGAGACCCAGTACTTC. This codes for CASTYSLGQARWETQYF.

The CDR3 nucleotides read TGTGCCAGCATTTGGGACAGACGCACAGATACGCAGTATTTT. Protein product: CASIWDRRTDTQYF. The chain combines TRBV2 with TRBJ2-3; 7 bases align to TRBD1. Germline assignment: CDR1 SNHLY and CDR2 FYNNEI. The ends lost 7 bases at V and 1 base at J; junction bases unmatched: 5. This CDR3 comprises 14 residues. Together with reference TRBV2 and TRBJ2-3, the CDR3 gives the full variable domain: EPEVTQTPSHQVTQMGQEVILRCVPISNHLYFYWYRQILGQKVEFLVSFYNNEISEKSEIFDDQFSVERPDGSNFTLKIRSTKLEDSAMYFCASIWDRRTDTQYFGPGTRLTVL.

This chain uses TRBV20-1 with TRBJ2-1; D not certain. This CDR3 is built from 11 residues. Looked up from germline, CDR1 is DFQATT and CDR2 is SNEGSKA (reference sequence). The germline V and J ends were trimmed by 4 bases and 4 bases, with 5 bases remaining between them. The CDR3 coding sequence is TGCAGTGCTATTCATTACAATGAGCAGTTCTTC. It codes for CSAIHYNEQFF.

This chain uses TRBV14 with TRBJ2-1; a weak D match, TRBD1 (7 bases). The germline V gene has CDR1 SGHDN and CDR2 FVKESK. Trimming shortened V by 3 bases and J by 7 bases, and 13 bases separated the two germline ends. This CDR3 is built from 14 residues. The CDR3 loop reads CASSHDRDSNEQFF. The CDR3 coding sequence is TGTGCCAGCAGCCACGACAGGGACTCAAATGAGCAGTTCTTC. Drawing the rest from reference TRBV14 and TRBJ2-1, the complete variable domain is EAGVTQFPSHSVIEKGQTVTLRCDPISGHDNLYWYRRVMGKEIKFLLHFVKESKQDESGMPNNRFLAERTGGTYSTLKVQPAELEDSGVYFCASSHDRDSNEQFFGPGTRLTVL.